This TCR beta chain was recorded in a study of blood T cell repertoires in COVID-19. The CDR3 has 12 residues. Germline CDR1 MNHEY, CDR2 SVGAGI. V dropped 8 bases and J dropped 0 bases, with 7 bases sitting between them. Repertoires were generated with immunoSEQ multiplex PCR, while TCRdb's copy carries only in-frame clones and drops some. The sample holds 200,000 to 250,000 clones; roughly nine tenths are singletons and the top ten take 6.2%. The sequenced sample was peripheral blood. The chain is built from TRBV6-5 and TRBJ1-1; D is uncertain. This sequence originates from a man between 60 and 75 years old with acute or convalescent COVID-19. The CDR3 DNA sequence: TGTGCCAGCGGCAGGATGAACACTGAAGCTTTCTTT. Its protein product is CASGRMNTEAFF.